What follows are 30 T cell receptor beta chains derived from one specimen sequenced in a study of blood T cell repertoires in COVID-19 (TCRdb year 2020). To prepare the library, the immunoSEQ multiplex PCR assay was applied. As stored in TCRdb, this immuneACCESS dataset retains in-frame rearrangements with V and J assigned. A fraction of the clones does not appear; measured against another copy, unresolved V genes explain less than half of the discrepancy, and the remainder lacks a known reason. For this sample there are approximately 100,000 clones; 75% to 95% appear just once. The biggest ten clones account for approximately 5.5% of the sample. The sample comprised peripheral blood. These receptors were collected from a human donor in a cohort sampled during active COVID-19.

Points on this clone: The junction departs from germline at one end; a sequencing error may be responsible. This chain links TRBV3-1 (or the pseudogene TRBV3-2) with TRBJ2-1; maybe TRBD1 (6 bases). The CDR3 length is 11 residues. Germline V gene lookup returns CDR1 LGHDT and CDR2 YNNKEL (reference sequence). This CDR3 is CASSQGQDTLF. The DNA of the CDR3 is TGTGCCAGCAGCCAAGGACAGGATACTCTCTTC.

This chain uses TRBV28 with TRBJ1-4; 9 bases line up with TRBD1. The CDR3 has 15 amino acids. Trimming at V came to 4 bases and at J to 5 bases, leaving 5 bases not matched to a gene. The germline CDR1 and CDR2 sequences are MDHEN and SYDVKM. The CDR3: CASSSPGQGNEKLFF. In DNA, the CDR3 is TGTGCCAGCAGTTCGCCGGGACAGGGAAATGAAAAACTGTTTTTT.

The chain links TRBV5-1 to TRBJ2-3; 8 bases fit TRBD2. This CDR3 is 15 amino acids long. Germline V gene lookup returns CDR1 SGHRS and CDR2 YFSETQ. Germline trimming cut 1 base from V and 5 bases from J; bases unmatched to any gene: 6. The CDR3 region is CASSLMSGSVDTQYF. The CDR3 coding sequence is TGCGCCAGCAGCTTGATGAGCGGGAGTGTAGATACGCAGTATTTT.

The rearrangement joins TRBV2 to TRBJ1-4; 9 positions match TRBD1. Germline assignment: CDR1 SNHLY and CDR2 FYNNEI. The V gene end was trimmed by 6 bases and the J gene end by 3 bases; junction bases not matched to a gene: 8. The CDR3 totals 16 residues. DNA of the CDR3: TGTGCCAGCAGCGGCCGGGACAGGGATTCTAATGAAAAACTGTTTTTT. This sequence encodes CASSGRDRDSNEKLFF.

The rearrangement joins TRBV19 to TRBJ1-3, with D possibly matching TRBD1 (5 bases). Germline V gene sequence: CDR1 LNHDA, CDR2 SQIVND (reference sequence). V lost 7 bases to trimming and J lost 0 bases, with 16 bases between them. This CDR3 contains 16 residues. The CDR3 DNA reads as TGTGCCAGTATTCCGCGGGGCGTAGACTCTGGAAACACCATATATTTT. Amino acid sequence: CASIPRGVDSGNTIYF. Together with reference TRBV19 and TRBJ1-3, the CDR3 gives the full variable domain: DGGITQSPKYLFRKEGQNVTLSCEQNLNHDAMYWYRQDPGQGLRLIYYSQIVNDFQKGDIAEGYSVSREKKESFPLTVTSAQKNPTAFYLCASIPRGVDSGNTIYFGEGSWLTVV.

This clone was seen a few times. V and J are TRBV19 and TRBJ2-7; D is uncertain. V lost 7 bases and J 0 bases, leaving 13 bases between the germline ends. Germline CDR1 LNHDA, CDR2 SQIVND (reference sequence). This CDR3 is 14 amino acids long. This chain's CDR3 is CASKPAVSSYEQYF. For the CDR3, the DNA is TGTGCCAGTAAACCGGCGGTATCCTCCTACGAGCAGTACTTC.

CDR3 nucleotide sequence: TGTGCCAGTAGTAAGGGGTTGAGTTGGGGACACGATGGCTACACCTTC. Its protein product is CASSKGLSWGHDGYTF. The chain has TRBV19 and TRBJ1-2; TRBD1 is a possible D gene (6 bases). Germline values: CDR1 LNHDA, CDR2 SQIVND (reference sequence). The length of the CDR3 is 16 residues. Trimming removed 4 bases from V and 6 bases from J, with 21 bases in between. The whole variable domain, remainder taken from reference TRBV19 and TRBJ1-2, is DGGITQSPKYLFRKEGQNVTLSCEQNLNHDAMYWYRQDPGQGLRLIYYSQIVNDFQKGDIAEGYSVSREKKESFPLTVTSAQKNPTAFYLCASSKGLSWGHDGYTFGSGTRLTVV.

The chain is built from TRBV19 and TRBJ1-5; D is uncertain. This CDR3 has 13 residues. The V end was cut by 5 bases, the J end by 5 bases, with 10 bases between. Germline CDR1 LNHDA, CDR2 SQIVND (reference sequence). This CDR3 is CASSLTVYQPQHF. CDR3 bases: TGTGCCAGTAGTTTAACGGTTTATCAGCCCCAGCATTTT.

V is TRBV18 and J is TRBJ1-2; D not certain. There are 13 residues in the CDR3. CDR1 and CDR2 (germline): KGHSH, LQKENI. Between the trimmed V and J ends, which lost 2 bases and 12 bases, there was a span of 16 bases. CDR3 sequence (DNA): TGTGCCAGCTCACCAGACCTAAAGGGAGGCCACACCTTC. Translating it yields CASSPDLKGGHTF.

The chain has TRBV9 and TRBJ2-1; weak D call: TRBD2 (6 bases). CDR1 is SGDLS, CDR2 YYNGEE, per germline. The germline V and J ends were trimmed by 0 bases and 5 bases, with 9 bases remaining between them. The CDR3 contains 14 residues. CDR3 nucleotides: TGTGCCAGCAGCGTAGCGACTAGTCACAATGAGCAGTTCTTC. Translation: CASSVATSHNEQFF.

This chain connects TRBV7-8 to TRBJ1-5; D perhaps matches TRBD1 (6 bases). Trimming removed 4 bases from V and 0 bases from J, with 7 bases in between. CDR1 and CDR2 from the germline V gene are SGHVS and FQNEAQ. The CDR3 contains 14 residues. As DNA, the CDR3 is TGTGCCAGCAGCTCAGGGGTTAGCAATCAGCCCCAGCATTTT. Translated, it gives CASSSGVSNQPQHF.

The chain carries TRBV12-3 or TRBV12-4 and TRBJ2-7, with 10 positions matching TRBD1. After removal of 4 bases from V and 6 bases from J, the junction contained 3 bases not matched to a gene. The CDR3 is made up of 13 amino acids. DNA of the CDR3: TGTGCCAGCAGTTCAGGGACAGGGGCCGAGCAGTACTTC. This gives the protein CASSSGTGAEQYF.

The J gene is TRBJ1-2, the V gene TRBV19; D not certain. The CDR3 spans 13 residues. V was pared by 4 bases and J by 6 bases, with 12 bases between. Germline V lookup: CDR1 LNHDA, CDR2 SQIVND (reference sequence). CDR3 residues: CASSTTEKDGYTF. CDR3 sequence (DNA): TGTGCCAGTAGTACAACGGAGAAGGATGGCTACACCTTC. The whole variable domain, filled in from reference TRBV19 and TRBJ1-2, reads DGGITQSPKYLFRKEGQNVTLSCEQNLNHDAMYWYRQDPGQGLRLIYYSQIVNDFQKGDIAEGYSVSREKKESFPLTVTSAQKNPTAFYLCASSTTEKDGYTFGSGTRLTVV.

V and J are TRBV19 and TRBJ1-6; TRBD1 matches at 11 bases. In germline, CDR1 is LNHDA, CDR2 SQIVND (reference sequence). The CDR3 extends over 18 amino acids. J was trimmed by 4 bases and V by 3 bases; bases with no gene match: 8. This chain's CDR3 is CASSIDRDRGFYNSPLHF. In DNA form, the CDR3 reads TGTGCCAGTAGTATTGATCGGGACAGGGGGTTTTATAATTCACCCCTCCACTTT.

V is TRBV4-3 and J is TRBJ2-1; possibly TRBD2 for D (6 bases). V was clipped by 0 bases and J by 15 bases, with 18 bases between them. The CDR3 contains 14 residues. The germline V gene encodes CDR1 LGHNA and CDR2 YSLEER. CDR3 sequence (DNA): TGCGCCAGCAGCCAAGATCTTAGCGGTTCATGGGGGTTCTTC. Protein: CASSQDLSGSWGFF.

V usage is TRBV19 and J usage is TRBJ1-2; TRBD1 matches 7 bases. This CDR3 comprises 15 residues. The germline V gene encodes CDR1 LNHDA and CDR2 SQIVND (reference sequence). V trimming: 3 bases; J trimming: 2 bases; junction bases outside the gene matches: 6. CDR3 protein: CASSIGAGQNYGYTF. As DNA, the CDR3 is TGTGCCAGTAGTATCGGGGCGGGACAGAACTATGGCTACACCTTC.

CDR3 loop: CASSLGGSSYNEQFF. CDR3 bases: TGTGCCAGCAGCCTCGGCGGAAGCTCCTACAATGAGCAGTTCTTC. V usage is TRBV3-1 (or the pseudogene TRBV3-2) and J usage is TRBJ2-1; D gene unclear. The germline CDR1 and CDR2 sequences are LGHDT and YNNKEL (reference sequence). The V end was cut by 4 bases, the J end by 0 bases, with 10 bases between. This CDR3 has 15 amino acids.

The chain carries TRBV4-1 and TRBJ1-1, with D possibly matching TRBD1 (5 bases). The germline gives CDR1 MGHRA, CDR2 YSYEKL. Trimming took 0 bases from V and 7 from J, leaving 12 bases between them. There are 14 residues in the CDR3. The CDR3, as DNA: TGCGCCAGCAGCCAAGAGTCCTCGGGGGTTGAAGCTTTCTTT. This codes for CASSQESSGVEAFF.

This chain connects TRBV6-5 to TRBJ2-7, with 12 bases matching TRBD1. This CDR3 is 14 amino acids long. V was pared by 2 bases and J by 5 bases, with 1 base of the junction left unmatched. Germline-derived CDR1 and CDR2 are MNHEY and SVGAGI. The CDR3 bases are TGTGCCAGCAGTTACGGGACAGGGGGCGACGAGCAGTACTTC. The encoded protein is CASSYGTGGDEQYF.

This rearrangement joins TRBV28 to TRBJ1-3; D ambiguous. Trimming removed 7 bases from V and 8 bases from J, with 12 bases in between. This CDR3 comprises 12 residues. Looked up from germline, CDR1 is MDHEN and CDR2 is SYDVKM. The CDR3 sequence: CASMEREDTIYF. The CDR3 region has the DNA TGTGCCAGCATGGAAAGGGAGGACACCATATATTTT.

This chain links TRBV28 with TRBJ1-5, with D tentatively TRBD1 (5 bases). V was shortened by 3 bases and J by 0 bases, with 9 bases between the two germline ends. The germline V gene has CDR1 MDHEN and CDR2 SYDVKM. This CDR3 has 15 amino acids. The DNA of the CDR3 is TGTGCCAGCAGTTTTTTGGGGCTTAGCAATCAGCCCCAGCATTTT. It encodes CASSFLGLSNQPQHF.

This clone was detected only a few times. DNA for the CDR3: TGTGCCAGCAGCTCCCTGCCGCTACAGGGGGCCCACACCGGGGAGCTGTTTTTT. Translating gives CASSSLPLQGAHTGELFF. The V gene is TRBV13, the J gene TRBJ2-2, with 9 bases matching TRBD1. Trimming took 4 bases from V and 3 from J; bases not matched to a gene: 12. CDR1 is PRHDT, CDR2 FYEKMQ, per germline (reference sequence). This CDR3 has 18 amino acids. The variable domain in full, completed from reference TRBV13 and TRBJ2-2, reads AAGVIQSPRHLIKEKRETATLKCYPIPRHDTVYWYQQGPGQDPQFLISFYEKMQSDKGSIPDRFSAQQFSDYHSELNMSSLELGDSALYFCASSSLPLQGAHTGELFFGEGSRLTVL.

This chain connects TRBV2 to TRBJ2-5; TRBD1 agrees at 10 bases. CDR3 length: 14 amino acids. The junction had 4 bases not matched to a gene; V was cut back by 6 bases and J by 3 bases. Germline CDR1 SNHLY, CDR2 FYNNEI. For the CDR3, the DNA is TGTGCCAGCAGCCTGGACAGGGGGGAAGAGACCCAGTACTTC. This codes for CASSLDRGEETQYF. The full variable domain, its missing parts supplied by reference TRBV2 and TRBJ2-5, is EPEVTQTPSHQVTQMGQEVILRCVPISNHLYFYWYRQILGQKVEFLVSFYNNEISEKSEIFDDQFSVERPDGSNFTLKIRSTKLEDSAMYFCASSLDRGEETQYFGPGTRLLVL.

This clone was recorded once. This chain links TRBV3-1 (or the pseudogene TRBV3-2) with TRBJ2-5, with 9 bases matching TRBD1. The length of the CDR3 is 13 residues. Germline-derived CDR1 and CDR2 are LGHDT and YNNKEL (reference sequence). V gave up 6 bases and J gave up 4 bases; unmatched junction bases: 3. The CDR3 sequence is CASRRTGVETQYF. CDR3 coding DNA: TGTGCCAGCAGACGGACAGGGGTAGAGACCCAGTACTTC.

The chain couples TRBV5-4 to TRBJ2-7; 7 nucleotides line up with TRBD1. Losses at the gene ends were 1 base for V and 4 bases for J; bases not matched to a gene: 5. The germline CDR1 and CDR2 sequences are SGHNT and YYREEE (reference sequence). This CDR3 comprises 14 residues. The CDR3 region has the DNA TGTGCCAGCAGCTTGTCCTGGGGACAGTACGAGCAGTACTTC. Protein product: CASSLSWGQYEQYF.

The chain carries TRBV30 and TRBJ2-1, with D possibly TRBD2 on 7 matching bases. The CDR3 spans 14 residues. V lost 1 base and J lost 8, with 15 bases in between. Germline V gene lookup returns CDR1 GTSNPN and CDR2 SVGIG (reference sequence). The CDR3 nucleotides read TGTGCCTGGAGTGAGAGAGGAGGGGGGGATGAGCAGTTCTTC. It encodes CAWSERGGGDEQFF. Based on the CDR3 plus reference TRBV30 and TRBJ2-1, the full variable domain is SQTIHQWPATLVQPVGSPLSLECTVEGTSNPNLYWYRQAAGRGLQLLFYSVGIGQISSEVPQNLSASRPQDRQFILSSKKLLLSDSGFYLCAWSERGGGDEQFFGPGTRLTVL.

The chain joins TRBV5-1 to TRBJ1-2; 11 bases match TRBD1. Trimming cost V 0 bases and J 3 bases; bases outside gene matches: 4. Germline-derived CDR1 and CDR2 are SGHRS and YFSETQ. The length of the CDR3 is 16 residues. The CDR3 DNA follows: TGCGCCAGCAGCTTGGGGACAGGGGGCGCTGACTATGGCTACACCTTC. It translates to CASSLGTGGADYGYTF.

The genes are TRBV19 and TRBJ1-5; 12 nucleotides match TRBD1. There are 15 residues in the CDR3. V shed 1 base, J shed 11 bases, and the junction held 6 bases outside the gene matches. Germline CDR1 LNHDA, CDR2 SQIVND (reference sequence). This CDR3 is CASSIGGTGGPAQHF. The CDR3 region has the DNA TGTGCCAGTAGTATAGGGGGGACAGGGGGCCCAGCCCAGCATTTT.

The chain carries TRBV9 and TRBJ2-2; D possibly corresponds to TRBD2 (5 bases). Trimming pared 2 bases from V and 4 bases from J, leaving 12 bases between. The CDR3 runs to 15 residues. Germline V gene sequence: CDR1 SGDLS, CDR2 YYNGEE. The CDR3 region has the DNA TGTGCCAGCAGCGTCTACAGTGAGGGCACCGGGGAGCTGTTTTTT. Its translation: CASSVYSEGTGELFF.

This chain joins TRBV6-5 and TRBJ2-7; TRBD1 is a possible D gene (6 bases). V gave up 8 bases and J gave up 2 bases, with 13 bases separating them. This CDR3 has 13 residues. Germline loops: CDR1 MNHEY, CDR2 SVGAGI. CDR3 in DNA: TGTGCCAGCGGGGGCGGATACACCTACGAGCAGTACTTC. This gives the protein CASGGGYTYEQYF.